The present T cell receptor (beta chain) was sequenced within a study of blood T cells in healthy people across ages. Study-wide findings and caveats: Higher diversity and more naive CD4+ cells were features of long-lived donors, compared to aged donors. Per-million-T-cell TCR beta diversity fell roughly linearly with age.

This CDR3 comprises 14 residues. V gave up 3 bases and J gave up 6 bases; unmatched junction bases: 4. CDR1 is SGDLS and CDR2 is YYNGEE in the germline V gene. The authors ran a second PCR of roughly 6 to 12 cycles using a sample-barcoded 5' primer and a J-beta primer mix. MiXCR was run by TCRdb on the 5' RACE reads, yielding one entry per CDR3 protein. The repertoire includes some 1.5 million distinct CDR3 sequences, over 25% of them detected once, and about 8% sits in the top ten. Each of the donors had roughly 9.7 milliliters of peripheral blood drawn into EDTA-treated Vacutainer tubes. In this sample, this clonotype turned up many times. Its target is not known.

This chain uses TRBV9 with TRBJ2-7; the match to TRBD1 covers 12 bases. Source material: blood. The sequence was obtained from a woman aged 25-40 years in good health. The CDR3: CASSGGQGAREQYF. The CDR3 bases are TGTGCCAGCAGCGGGGGACAGGGGGCGCGCGAGCAGTACTTC.